One and the same sample provided the 31 T cell receptor beta chains below, sequenced in a study of cytomegalovirus exposure and HLA in healthy donors. 13 Jbeta primers and 60 Vbeta primers were used for the PCR. Assay: immunoSEQ multiplex PCR; the TCRdb copy retains only in-frame clones and omits some. The repertoire holds just under 95,000 clones, with about four fifths as singletons. What was sequenced was PBMCs. The source of these receptors is a human donor in good health.

The chain combines TRBV5-4 with TRBJ2-3; perhaps TRBD1 as D (5 bases). This CDR3 has 17 amino acids. V dropped 0 bases and J dropped 4 bases, with 18 bases sitting between them. Germline CDR1 is SGHNT and CDR2 is YYREEE (reference sequence). The CDR3 bases are TGTGCCAGCAGCTTGGGCCCGACCGACAGCCTCGCAGATACGCAGTATTTT. Translating gives CASSLGPTDSLADTQYF.

Only a few counts were recorded for this clone. The V and J genes are TRBV7-2 and TRBJ1-4; TRBD1 is a possible D gene (6 bases). CDR1 is SGHTA and CDR2 is FQGNSA in the germline V gene. The CDR3 is 17 amino acids. Trimming cost V 5 bases and J 14 bases, with 30 bases left between them. CDR3 protein: CASSPVIARGFGLNLFF. CDR3 in DNA: TGTGCCAGCAGCCCTGTGATTGCCAGGGGTTTTGGGCTCAACCTGTTTTTT.

This clone was seen a single time. The rearrangement joins TRBV4-2 to TRBJ1-1, with D possibly matching TRBD1 (5 bases). This CDR3 contains 15 residues. The germline V and J ends were trimmed by 3 bases and 1 base, with 12 bases remaining between them. CDR1 and CDR2 from the germline V gene are LGHNA and YNFKEQ. CDR3 nucleotides: TGTGCCAGCAGCCACCCGGGGGTTGCGAACACTGAAGCTTTCTTT. Protein product: CASSHPGVANTEAFF.

The chain has TRBV5-4 and TRBJ1-2; D ambiguous. The length of the CDR3 is 11 residues. Trimming stripped 3 bases from V and 5 bases from J, with 5 bases between. Germline lookup yields CDR1 SGHNT and CDR2 YYREEE (reference sequence). The CDR3 bases are TGTGCCAGCAGCTCGGTTTATGGCTACACCTTC. Its translation is CASSSVYGYTF.

About this clone: At one boundary the junction diverges from the germline segment, which might be a read error. V gene TRBV4-2 combines with J gene TRBJ2-6; D is unresolved. This CDR3 comprises 14 residues. Per the germline V gene, CDR1 is LGHNA and CDR2 is YNFKEQ. The CDR3 sequence is CANSQVSGANVLTF. CDR3 in DNA: TGTGCCAACAGCCAAGTTTCGGGGGCCAACGTCCTGACTTTC.

V is TRBV19 and J is TRBJ1-2; 9 positions agree with TRBD1. J lost 4 bases, V lost 5 bases, and 8 bases had no gene match. Germline values: CDR1 LNHDA, CDR2 SQIVND (reference sequence). This CDR3 spans 15 amino acids. The CDR3, as DNA: TGTGCCAGTAGTGCCCCCGGACAGGGGTTCTATGGCTACACCTTC. Encoded protein: CASSAPGQGFYGYTF.

This chain uses TRBV18 with TRBJ2-2; D gene uncertain. This CDR3 is built from 15 residues. Germline V gives CDR1 KGHSH, CDR2 LQKENI. The V end lost 0 bases, the J end lost 3 bases, and 8 bases lay between the germline ends. The CDR3 DNA reads TGTGCCAGCTCACCACCGGTTGGAGACACCGGGGAGCTGTTTTTT. This codes for CASSPPVGDTGELFF. Filled out from reference TRBV18 and TRBJ2-2, the complete variable domain reads NAGVMQNPRHLVRRRGQEARLRCSPMKGHSHVYWYRQLPEEGLKFMVYLQKENIIDESGMPKERFSAEFPKEGPSILRIQQVVRGDSAAYFCASSPPVGDTGELFFGEGSRLTVL.

The chain recombines TRBV7-8 with TRBJ2-1; D remains ambiguous. This CDR3 comprises 12 residues. Germline CDR1 is SGHVS and CDR2 is FQNEAQ. V gave up 5 bases and J gave up 8 bases, with 10 bases separating them. The chain's CDR3 is CASSTEAYEQFF. CDR3 DNA sequence: TGTGCCAGCAGCACCGAAGCGTATGAGCAGTTCTTC.

V gene TRBV6-1 combines with J gene TRBJ2-6, with 10 nucleotides matching TRBD1. Germline assignment: CDR1 MNHNS and CDR2 SASEGT. After removal of 4 bases from V and 16 bases from J, the junction contained 10 bases not matched to a gene. The CDR3 length is 14 residues. The CDR3 loop is CASSAGTGVSELTF. For the CDR3, the DNA is TGTGCCAGCAGTGCCGGGACAGGGGTATCCGAGCTGACTTTC.

The chain employs TRBV5-8 and TRBJ2-5; TRBD1 matches 8 bases. The germline V gene has CDR1 SGHTS and CDR2 YDEGEE. The CDR3 has 17 residues. V dropped 4 bases and J dropped 4; count of bases not matched to a gene: 15. Here the CDR3 DNA reads TGTGCCAGCAGCACCCAACCCCTACAGGGGGTGGGAGAGACCCAGTACTTC. It translates to CASSTQPLQGVGETQYF.

The chain couples TRBV2 to TRBJ2-5; 11 bases are a match to TRBD1. Germline V lookup: CDR1 SNHLY, CDR2 FYNNEI. After removal of 7 bases from V and 4 bases from J, the junction contained 8 bases not matched to a gene. CDR3 length equals 15 residues. CDR3 in DNA: TGTGCCAGCAATGGGGACAGGGGGTCCGGAGAGACCCAGTACTTC. Residues: CASNGDRGSGETQYF. Filled out from reference TRBV2 and TRBJ2-5, the complete variable domain reads EPEVTQTPSHQVTQMGQEVILRCVPISNHLYFYWYRQILGQKVEFLVSFYNNEISEKSEIFDDQFSVERPDGSNFTLKIRSTKLEDSAMYFCASNGDRGSGETQYFGPGTRLLVL.

The CDR3 sequence is CASRDKGQGNYGYTF. The CDR3 nucleotides are TGTGCCAGCAGGGACAAAGGGCAGGGAAATTATGGCTACACCTTC. J is TRBJ1-2 and V is TRBV6-1; maybe TRBD1 (5 bases). V lost 6 bases and J lost 5, with 19 bases in between. Germline V gene lookup returns CDR1 MNHNS and CDR2 SASEGT. This CDR3 comprises 15 residues.

The chain uses TRBV30 and TRBJ1-6, with 11 bases identical to TRBD1. Germline V gene lookup returns CDR1 GTSNPN and CDR2 SVGIG (reference sequence). After removal of 0 bases from V and 8 bases from J, the junction contained 3 bases not matched to a gene. The length of the CDR3 is 15 residues. The DNA of the CDR3 is TGTGCCTGGAGTGTGAGGGGACAGGGGGATTCACCCCTCCACTTT. It specifies CAWSVRGQGDSPLHF.

The rearrangement links TRBV7-9 to TRBJ1-5, with 8 bases that match TRBD1. The CDR3 is made up of 16 amino acids. V dropped 4 bases and J dropped 3; count of bases not matched to a gene: 8. Germline V gives CDR1 SEHNR, CDR2 FQNEAQ (reference sequence). CDR3 loop: CASSSYRGDNNQPQHF. CDR3 bases: TGTGCCAGCAGCTCATACAGGGGGGATAACAATCAGCCCCAGCATTTT.

The gene calls are TRBV7-6 and TRBJ1-4; the D is unclear. V gave up 2 bases and J gave up 10 bases, with 17 bases separating them. Per germline, CDR1 SGHVS and CDR2 FNYEAQ. The CDR3 length is 15 residues. The CDR3 nucleotides read TGTGCCAGCAGCTTAAGGTCACGGGAGGGAGGAAAACTGTTTTTT. Protein: CASSLRSREGGKLFF.

V and J are TRBV5-1 and TRBJ2-5, with 9 bases aligning to TRBD1. The V gene end was trimmed by 3 bases and the J gene end by 5 bases; junction bases not matched to a gene: 8. The CDR3 runs 15 residues. Germline loops: CDR1 SGHRS, CDR2 YFSETQ. CDR3 in amino acids: CASSSLQGAGETQYF. In nucleotides, the CDR3 is TGCGCCAGCAGCTCCCTACAGGGGGCCGGTGAGACCCAGTACTTC. Drawing the rest from reference TRBV5-1 and TRBJ2-5, the complete variable domain is KAGVTQTPRYLIKTRGQQVTLSCSPISGHRSVSWYQQTPGQGLQFLFEYFSETQRNKGNFPGRFSGRQFSNSRSEMNVSTLELGDSALYLCASSSLQGAGETQYFGPGTRLLVL.

V gene TRBV11-2 combines with J gene TRBJ2-3, with TRBD1 as a possible D gene (5 bases). Deletions cut 5 bases from V and 0 bases from J, with 9 bases between. Germline CDR1 reads SGHAT; CDR2 reads FQNNGV. The CDR3 totals 14 residues. CDR3 nucleotide sequence: TGTGCCAGCAGCCCTAGGGGCAGCACAGATACGCAGTATTTT. Encoded protein: CASSPRGSTDTQYF.

The chain couples TRBV29-1 to TRBJ2-7, with 10 bases identical to TRBD1. V was pared by 3 bases and J by 0 bases, with 5 bases of the junction left unmatched. Germline CDR1 and CDR2: SQVTM and ANQGSEA. CDR3 length equals 15 residues. The CDR3 here is CSVEGQGPNSYEQYF. The CDR3 DNA reads TGCAGCGTTGAGGGACAGGGGCCAAACTCCTACGAGCAGTACTTC.

This clone occurred once. The chain has TRBV19 and TRBJ2-6, with 8 bases identical to TRBD1. This CDR3 has 16 amino acids. V dropped 6 bases and J dropped 0; count of bases not matched to a gene: 4. The germline CDR1 and CDR2 sequences are LNHDA and SQIVND (reference sequence). In nucleotides, the CDR3 is TGTGCCAGTAGGACAGGGGACATCTCTGGGGCCAACGTCCTGACTTTC. This codes for CASRTGDISGANVLTF.

This clone was observed a few times. The chain combines TRBV6-1 with TRBJ2-7, with D possibly being TRBD2 (5 bases). The V and J ends lost 2 bases and 2 bases respectively, with 13 bases between them. CDR1 and CDR2 from the germline V gene are MNHNS and SASEGT. The CDR3 loop spans 15 amino acids. The CDR3: CASSEWGTGTYEQYF. The CDR3, as DNA: TGTGCCAGCAGTGAATGGGGAACGGGAACCTACGAGCAGTACTTC.

The chain joins TRBV6-1 to TRBJ2-5; no clear D. V was pared by 2 bases and J by 0 bases, with 7 bases between. Germline assignment: CDR1 MNHNS and CDR2 SASEGT. This CDR3 is built from 14 residues. The CDR3 region has the DNA TGTGCCAGCAGTGAATCTGGGCACCAAGAGACCCAGTACTTC. The encoded protein is CASSESGHQETQYF.

The chain links TRBV7-9 to TRBJ1-2; D may be TRBD1 (5 bases). CDR3 size: 14 residues. Trimming shortened V by 5 bases and J by 1 base, and 11 bases separated the two germline ends. From germline, CDR1 is SEHNR and CDR2 FQNEAQ (reference sequence). CDR3 sequence reads: CASSPPGGNYGYTF. The CDR3 nucleotides are TGTGCCAGCAGCCCCCCCGGGGGTAACTATGGCTACACCTTC.

The chain links TRBV7-2 to TRBJ2-7; 12 bases are shared with TRBD2. The germline CDR1 and CDR2 sequences are SGHTA and FQGNSA. The V segment lost 5 bases and the J segment 6 bases; nucleotides outside the gene matches: 8. There are 15 residues in the CDR3. In DNA, the CDR3 is TGTGCCAGCAGCAAGAGACTAGCGGGAGCCATCGAGCAGTACTTC. Translated, it gives CASSKRLAGAIEQYF.

In its sample, this clone was seen once. The V call is TRBV27, the J call TRBJ2-5; D perhaps matches TRBD2 (6 bases). TRBJ2-7 explains the end of the DNA better; the J call may be wrong. The CDR3 runs 14 residues. CDR1 and CDR2 (germline): MNHEY, SMNVEV (reference sequence). DNA for the CDR3: TGTGCCAGCAGCACCCGGGACTTAAACTACGAGCAGTACTTC. Translation: CASSTRDLNYEQYF.

CDR3 sequence: CASSLGGAGTPFSYEQYF. The DNA for the CDR3 is TGTGCCAGCAGCTTGGGAGGTGCGGGCACTCCATTCTCCTACGAGCAGTACTTC. The chain recombines TRBV5-4 with TRBJ2-5, with a tentative D call TRBD2 (5 bases). TRBJ2-7 matches the DNA end more closely, so the J call is doubtful. The CDR3 totals 18 residues. Looked up from germline, CDR1 is SGHNT and CDR2 is YYREEE (reference sequence).

The V gene is TRBV18, the J gene TRBJ1-5; 8 nucleotides line up with TRBD1. Germline V lookup: CDR1 KGHSH, CDR2 LQKENI. V shed 3 bases, J shed 3 bases, and the junction held 7 bases outside the gene matches. The CDR3 consists of 16 residues. The CDR3: CASSPATGANNQPQHF. The CDR3 DNA sequence: TGTGCCAGCTCACCCGCGACAGGGGCCAACAATCAGCCCCAGCATTTT.

This sequence joins TRBV27 and TRBJ2-1; TRBD2 matches 10 bases. Germline loops: CDR1 MNHEY, CDR2 SMNVEV (reference sequence). The CDR3 covers 12 residues. The V gene end was trimmed by 5 bases and the J gene end by 13 bases; junction bases not matched to a gene: 5. The CDR3 DNA reads as TGTGCCAGCAGTACCCCTAGCGGGGGCCAGTTCTTC. Translating it yields CASSTPSGGQFF.

This rearrangement joins TRBV5-1 to TRBJ1-6, with D hard to call. V was clipped by 1 base and J by 8 bases, with 10 bases between them. Germline V lookup: CDR1 SGHRS, CDR2 YFSETQ. This CDR3 has 14 amino acids. The DNA of the CDR3 is TGCGCCAGCAGCTTGAGAGGGCCCTATTCACCCCTCCACTTT. Its protein is CASSLRGPYSPLHF.

This chain joins TRBV10-3 and TRBJ2-5; D is possibly TRBD2 (5 bases). Germline CDR1 reads ENHRY; CDR2 reads SYGVKD. This CDR3 has 11 residues. V was shortened by 11 bases and J by 4 bases, with 11 bases between the two germline ends. The CDR3 protein is CAAGGGETQYF. The DNA of the CDR3 is TGTGCCGCCGGAGGCGGAGAGACCCAGTACTTC.

CDR3: CATPGGQLNTEAFF. CDR3 coding DNA: TGTGCCACCCCCGGAGGTCAGTTGAACACTGAAGCTTTCTTT. The gene calls are TRBV2 and TRBJ1-1; no clear D. The V and J ends lost 10 bases and 0 bases respectively, with 15 bases between them. Germline V CDR1 and CDR2: SNHLY, FYNNEI. There are 14 residues in the CDR3.

Here the CDR3 DNA reads TGTGCCAGCAGCTTAGCCCCTAGTCTTTTCGGGGAGACCCAGTACTTC. Translating gives CASSLAPSLFGETQYF. V gene TRBV7-2 combines with J gene TRBJ2-5; D is unclear. Looked up from germline, CDR1 is SGHTA and CDR2 is FQGNSA. The CDR3 contains 16 residues. The germline V and J ends were trimmed by 0 bases and 5 bases, with 16 bases remaining between them.